The subject of this entry is one TCR beta chain. This clonotype was counted ten times or more. Its antigen has not been determined. No much larger clone exists at a distance of one base, and base qualities are not known. The library was generated by 5' RACE. The sample was run on a NextSeq 500. In the TCR library protocol, a unique molecular identifier was attached to each TCR cDNA molecule so that PCR and sequencing errors could be corrected. On the authors' methods: Decombinator tools were used for TCR identification, UMI-based error correction and CDR3 extraction. Expanded TCRs were defined as those above a frequency of 2 per 1,000, corresponding to the top 1% of the tumor frequency distribution. Each repertoire was subsampled 100 times to 5,000 TCRs, after which Renyi diversity was computed with the R vegan package. To build CDR3 similarity networks, amino acid triplet string-kernel similarity was used, and CDR3s were connected when their pairwise similarity was above 0.82. TCRdb passed the public sequencing reads through fastp at Q25 and MiXCR, retaining productive beta sequences. Rows are unified per CDR3 protein, each entry keeping the most common DNA and genes. TCRdb, not the original authors, processed these V and J calls. This sample is represented by about 44,000 distinct CDR3 sequences; around 15% of them were singletons. The top ten constitute 50% to 65% of the sample.

This entry is derived from a study of spatial heterogeneity in lung cancer (dated by TCRdb to the late 2010s). Study-level background: More beta-chain than alpha-chain transcripts were consistently detected, likely reflecting higher beta-chain transcript abundance. Both alpha and beta chains were TCR-sequenced in 200 to 250 tumor regions, some 64 matched nontumor lung samples and roughly 54 PBMC samples obtained at surgery. In non-small cell lung cancer, the study made a quantitative comparison of TCR alpha and beta repertoires among multiple tumor regions, matched nontumor lung and blood. Nonsynonymous mutation counts, determined by whole-exome sequencing of tumor tissue, were related to features of the TCR repertoire. In the raw uncorrected reads, each unique combination of TCR and UMI appeared on average more than ten times.

The paper as a whole reports these results and caveats: Confirming at a functional level the hypothesis that regional TCRs recognize regional mutations was considered to require additional single-cell paired TCR alpha and beta sequencing. Ubiquitous expanded tumor TCRs were found in blood more often at tumor resection than at routine follow-up.

V has 3 bases trimmed and J has 2 bases trimmed; junction bases matching no gene number 11. Sequences SGHTA (CDR1) and FQGNSA (CDR2) are obtained from the germline V gene. The cysteine opens and the phenylalanine closes a CDR3 of 17 amino acids. CDR3 DNA is the only sequence kept; it has 51 bases, read in frame from the first base. The time point label for this specimen denotes: sample taken at primary tumor resection. Samples were obtained from 65 to 90 patients with early-stage, untreated non-small cell lung cancer from the lung TRACERx cohort. Whole RNA extracted from tumor and nontumor lung tissue, or from cryopreserved PBMC samples, was used for TCR sequencing without cell sorting. Only patients for whom sufficient RNA was available from at least two tumor regions were selected for TCR sequencing.

Sequencing was performed on PBMCs, taken at surgery. The rearrangement joined TRBV7-2 to TRBJ2-3; 7 junctional bases match TRBD2. This clonotype originated in a male donor with early-stage non-small cell lung cancer. The DNA sequence is given as TGTGCCAGCAGCTTCCCGCTACTAGCGACTTCCACAGATACGCAGTATTTT. It translates to CASSFPLLATSTDTQYF. Supplemented by the reference TRBV7-2 and TRBJ2-3 proteins around the CDR3, the complete variable domain is GAGVSQSPSNKVTEKGKDVELRCDPISGHTALYWYRQSLGQGLEFLIYFQGNSAPDKSGLPSDRFSAERTGGSVSTLTIQRTQQEDSAVYLCASSFPLLATSTDTQYFGPGTRLTVL.